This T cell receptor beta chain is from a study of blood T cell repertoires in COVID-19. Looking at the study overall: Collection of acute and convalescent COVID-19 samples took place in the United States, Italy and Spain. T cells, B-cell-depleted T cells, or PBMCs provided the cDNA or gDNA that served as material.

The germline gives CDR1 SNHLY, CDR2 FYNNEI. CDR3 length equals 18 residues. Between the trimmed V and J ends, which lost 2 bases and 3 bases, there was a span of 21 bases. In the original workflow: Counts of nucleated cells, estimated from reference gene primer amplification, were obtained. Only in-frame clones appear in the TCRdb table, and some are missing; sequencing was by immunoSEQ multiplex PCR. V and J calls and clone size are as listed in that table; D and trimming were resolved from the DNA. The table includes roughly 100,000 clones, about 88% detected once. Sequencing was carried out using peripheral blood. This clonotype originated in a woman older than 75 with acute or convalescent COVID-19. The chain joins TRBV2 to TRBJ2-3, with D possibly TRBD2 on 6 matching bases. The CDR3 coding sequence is TGTGCCAGCAGTGAATCGGGGTTGGGCTCGGGGGAAACAGATACGCAGTATTTT. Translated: CASSESGLGSGETDTQYF.